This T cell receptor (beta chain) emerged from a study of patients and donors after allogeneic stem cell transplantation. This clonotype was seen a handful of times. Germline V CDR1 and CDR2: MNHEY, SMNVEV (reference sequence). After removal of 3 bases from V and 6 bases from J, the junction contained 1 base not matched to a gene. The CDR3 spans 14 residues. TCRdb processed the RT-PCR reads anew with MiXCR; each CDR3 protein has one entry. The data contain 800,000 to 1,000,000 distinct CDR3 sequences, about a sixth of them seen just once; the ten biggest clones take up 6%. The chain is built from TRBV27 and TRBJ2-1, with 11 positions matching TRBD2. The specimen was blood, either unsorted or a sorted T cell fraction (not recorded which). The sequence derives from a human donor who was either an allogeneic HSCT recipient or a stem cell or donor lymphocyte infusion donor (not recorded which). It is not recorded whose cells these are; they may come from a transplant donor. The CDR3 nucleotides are TGTGCCAGCAGTTTCCTAGCGGGAGGCAATGAGCAGTTCTTC. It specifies CASSFLAGGNEQFF.